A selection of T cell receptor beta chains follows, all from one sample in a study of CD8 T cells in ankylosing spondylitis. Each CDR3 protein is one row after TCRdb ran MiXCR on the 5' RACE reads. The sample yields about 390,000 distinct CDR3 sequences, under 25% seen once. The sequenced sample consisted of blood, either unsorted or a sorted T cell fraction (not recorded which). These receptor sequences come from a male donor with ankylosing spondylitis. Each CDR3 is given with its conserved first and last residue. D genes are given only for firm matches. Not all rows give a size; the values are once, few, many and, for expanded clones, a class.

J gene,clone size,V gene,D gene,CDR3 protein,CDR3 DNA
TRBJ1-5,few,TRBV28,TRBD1,CASSSDRSYNQPQHF,TGTGCCAGCAGTTCGGACAGGAGTTACAATCAGCCCCAGCATTTT
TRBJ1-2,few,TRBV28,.,CASRLFGGYTF,TGTGCCAGCAGATTGTTCGGGGGCTACACCTTC
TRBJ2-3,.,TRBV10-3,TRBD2,CAIGTSGSPDTQYF,TGTGCCATCGGGACTAGCGGGAGTCCAGATACGCAGTATTTT
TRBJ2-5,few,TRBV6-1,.,CASRTRGYQETQYF,TGTGCCAGCAGAACTAGAGGATATCAAGAGACCCAGTACTTC
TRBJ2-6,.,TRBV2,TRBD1,CASSVTGGTGANVLTF,TGTGCCAGCAGTGTTACAGGGGGCACTGGGGCCAACGTCCTGACTTTC
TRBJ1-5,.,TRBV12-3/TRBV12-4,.,CASSFSGEGQPQHF,TGTGCCAGCAGTTTTTCAGGGGAAGGCCAGCCCCAGCATTTT
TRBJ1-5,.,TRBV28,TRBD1,CASNAGQQYSNQPQHF,TGTGCCAGCAACGCGGGACAGCAATATAGCAATCAGCCCCAGCATTTT
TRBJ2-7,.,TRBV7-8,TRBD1,CASSWTTYGTGGGEQYF,TGTGCCAGCAGCTGGACGACCTACGGGACAGGGGGAGGCGAGCAGTACTTC
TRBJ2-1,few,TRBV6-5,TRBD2,CASSYSSGRSGEQFF,TGTGCCAGCAGTTACTCTAGCGGGAGGTCAGGTGAGCAGTTCTTC
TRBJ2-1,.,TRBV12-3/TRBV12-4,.,CASSFEASPKSYNEQFF,TGTGCCAGCAGTTTCGAGGCGTCCCCAAAAAGCTACAATGAGCAGTTCTTC
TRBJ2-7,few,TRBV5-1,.,CASSLGVPEQYF,TGCGCCAGCAGCTTGGGGGTTCCCGAGCAGTACTTC
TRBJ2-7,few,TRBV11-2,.,CASSQSTGTYEQYF,TGTGCCAGCAGCCAGAGTACAGGGACCTACGAGCAGTACTTC
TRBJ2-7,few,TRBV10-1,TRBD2,CASSERLAGGEQYF,TGCGCCAGCAGTGAGCGACTAGCGGGAGGCGAGCAGTACTTC
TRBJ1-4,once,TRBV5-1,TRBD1,CASSASAGQGGEKLFF,TGCGCCAGCAGCGCGAGCGCGGGACAGGGGGGTGAAAAACTGTTTTTT
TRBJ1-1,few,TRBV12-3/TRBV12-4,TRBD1,CASSSWTGRVTEAFF,TGTGCCAGCAGTTCCTGGACAGGGCGGGTCACTGAAGCTTTCTTT
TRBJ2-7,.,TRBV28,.,CASFPPNGGPYEQYF,TGTGCCAGCTTCCCCCCGAACGGAGGCCCCTACGAGCAGTACTTC
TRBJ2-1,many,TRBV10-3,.,CAIRDRSSYNEQFF,TGTGCCATCAGGGATCGAAGCTCCTACAATGAGCAGTTCTTC
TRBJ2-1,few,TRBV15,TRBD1,CATSRDRAGGNEQFF,TGTGCCACCAGCAGAGATAGAGCAGGGGGCAATGAGCAGTTCTTC
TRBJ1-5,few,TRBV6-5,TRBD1,CASSYSTAGGYQPQHF,TGTGCCAGCAGTTACTCGACGGCAGGGGGTTATCAGCCCCAGCATTTT
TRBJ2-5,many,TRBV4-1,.,CASSPNKEVRETQYF,TGCGCCAGCAGCCCGAATAAAGAGGTTCGAGAGACCCAGTACTTC
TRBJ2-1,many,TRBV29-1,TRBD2,CSVETSGSNPYNEQFF,TGCAGCGTTGAAACTAGCGGGAGCAACCCCTACAATGAGCAGTTCTTC
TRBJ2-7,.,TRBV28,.,CASSFFSEVYEQYF,TGTGCCAGCAGTTTTTTTAGTGAAGTTTACGAGCAGTACTTC
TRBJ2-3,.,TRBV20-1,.,CSARDRPLDRLETDTQYF,TGCAGTGCTAGAGATAGGCCACTCGACAGGCTCGAAACAGATACGCAGTATTTT
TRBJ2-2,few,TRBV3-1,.,CASSQVGGTPNTGELFF,TGTGCCAGCAGCCAAGTCGGGGGGACACCGAACACCGGGGAGCTGTTTTTT
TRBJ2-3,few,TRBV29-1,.,CSVAPSGTSTDTQYF,TGCAGCGTAGCTCCATCCGGGACAAGCACAGATACGCAGTATTTT
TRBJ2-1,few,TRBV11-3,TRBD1,CASSPPGQLSYNEQFF,TGTGCCAGCAGCCCACCGGGACAGCTCTCCTACAATGAGCAGTTCTTC
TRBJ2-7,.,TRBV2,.,CASSTTENLRGYEQYF,TGTGCCAGCAGCACGACCGAGAACCTAAGGGGTTACGAGCAGTACTTC
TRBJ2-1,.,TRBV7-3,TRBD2,CASSLMGGTSGSNEQFF,TGTGCCAGCAGCTTAATGGGAGGAACTAGCGGGAGTAATGAGCAGTTCTTC
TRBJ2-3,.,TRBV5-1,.,CASRLGRELPDTQYF,TGCGCCAGCAGACTAGGCCGGGAGCTTCCAGATACGCAGTATTTT
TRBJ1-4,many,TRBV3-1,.,CASSQEEHSPNEKLFF,TGTGCCAGCAGCCAAGAAGAACACAGTCCCAATGAAAAACTGTTTTTT
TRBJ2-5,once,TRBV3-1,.,CASSQYREETQYF,TGTGCCAGCAGCCAATACAGGGAAGAGACCCAGTACTTC
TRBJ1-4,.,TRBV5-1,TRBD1,CASRKAGTGWREKLFF,TGCGCCAGCAGAAAAGCCGGGACAGGGTGGAGAGAAAAACTGTTTTTT
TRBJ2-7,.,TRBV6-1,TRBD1,CASRPTGTGTYEQYF,TGTGCCAGCAGGCCCACCGGGACAGGGACCTACGAGCAGTACTTC
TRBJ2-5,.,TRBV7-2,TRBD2,CASSFGGSVETQYF,TGTGCCAGCAGCTTTGGCGGGAGCGTAGAGACCCAGTACTTC
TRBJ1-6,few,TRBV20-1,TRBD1,CSARDQRGQVNYNSPLHF,TGCAGTGCTAGAGATCAAAGGGGACAGGTTAACTATAATTCACCCCTCCACTTT
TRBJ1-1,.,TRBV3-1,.,CASSQDLRRVEAFF,TGTGCCAGCAGCCAAGATTTGCGCAGGGTCGAAGCTTTCTTT
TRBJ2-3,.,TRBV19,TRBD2,CATLNRAGGTDTQYF,TGTGCCACTTTAAATAGAGCGGGAGGAACAGATACGCAGTATTTT
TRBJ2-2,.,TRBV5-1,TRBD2,CASSPGTSGANTGELFF,TGCGCCAGCAGCCCCGGGACTAGCGGGGCGAACACCGGGGAGCTGTTTTTT
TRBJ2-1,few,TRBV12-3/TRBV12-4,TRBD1,CASSFTWDRGRTPSSGGPQFF,TGTGCCAGCAGTTTCACTTGGGACAGGGGGCGTACACCTTCGAGCGGGGGACCGCAGTTCTTC
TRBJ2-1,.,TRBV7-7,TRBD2,CASSLAGDNEQFF,TGTGCTAGCAGCTTAGCGGGAGACAATGAGCAGTTCTTC
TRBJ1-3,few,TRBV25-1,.,CASSNPGGSTGNTIYF,TGTGCCAGCAGCAACCCTGGGGGGAGTACTGGAAACACCATATATTTT
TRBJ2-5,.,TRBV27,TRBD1,CASSSSGQGQETQYF,TGTGCCAGCAGCTCGTCAGGACAGGGCCAGGAGACCCAGTACTTC
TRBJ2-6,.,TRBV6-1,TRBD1,CASSPRQGDTSGANVLTF,TGTGCCAGCAGCCCCAGGCAGGGGGATACCTCTGGGGCCAACGTCCTGACTTTC
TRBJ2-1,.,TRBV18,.,CASSPQNEQFF,TGTGCCAGCTCGCCTCAAAATGAGCAGTTCTTC
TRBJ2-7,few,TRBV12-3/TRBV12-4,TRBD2,CASSLLSGSPYEQYF,TGTGCCAGCAGTCTGCTTAGCGGGAGTCCCTACGAGCAGTACTTC
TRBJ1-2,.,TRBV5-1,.,CASSLEGLDYGYTF,TGCGCCAGCAGCTTGGAGGGATTAGACTATGGCTACACCTTC
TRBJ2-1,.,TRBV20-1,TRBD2,CSARGPVASGSGQFF,TGCAGTGCCCGCGGCCCGGTGGCTAGCGGGAGTGGGCAGTTCTTC
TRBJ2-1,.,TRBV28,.,CASTGFWGISYNEQFF,TGTGCCAGCACTGGATTTTGGGGGATCTCCTACAATGAGCAGTTCTTC
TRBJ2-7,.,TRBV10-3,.,CAISDDAYEQYF,TGTGCCATCAGTGACGACGCCTACGAGCAGTACTTC
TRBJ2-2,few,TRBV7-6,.,CASSLNPGELFF,TGTGCCAGCAGCTTAAATCCCGGGGAGCTGTTTTTT
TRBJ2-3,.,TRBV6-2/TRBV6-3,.,CASSYSVTGADTQYF,TGTGCCAGCAGTTACTCGGTCACTGGGGCAGATACGCAGTATTTT
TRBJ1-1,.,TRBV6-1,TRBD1,CASRSDRVMNTEAFF,TGTGCCAGCAGATCGGACAGGGTAATGAACACTGAAGCTTTCTTT